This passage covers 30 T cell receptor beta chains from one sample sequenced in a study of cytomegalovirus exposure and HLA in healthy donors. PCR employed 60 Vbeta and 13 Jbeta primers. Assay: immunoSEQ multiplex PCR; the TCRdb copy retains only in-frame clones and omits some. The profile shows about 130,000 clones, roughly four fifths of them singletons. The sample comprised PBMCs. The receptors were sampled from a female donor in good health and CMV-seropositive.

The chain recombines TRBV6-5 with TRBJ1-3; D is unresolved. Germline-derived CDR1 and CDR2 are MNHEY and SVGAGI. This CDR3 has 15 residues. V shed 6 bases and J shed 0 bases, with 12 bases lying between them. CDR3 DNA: TGTGCCAGCAGAGCCCCGACAAGCTCTGGAAACACCATATATTTT. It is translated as CASRAPTSSGNTIYF.

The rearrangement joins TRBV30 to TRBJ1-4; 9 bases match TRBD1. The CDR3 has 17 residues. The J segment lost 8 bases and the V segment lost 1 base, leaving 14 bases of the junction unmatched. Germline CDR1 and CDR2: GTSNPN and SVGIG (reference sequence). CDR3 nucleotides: TGTGCCTGGAGTGCCCGAGCGGGACAGGGAAATTGGGAAAAACTGTTTTTT. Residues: CAWSARAGQGNWEKLFF. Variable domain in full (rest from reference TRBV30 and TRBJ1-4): SQTIHQWPATLVQPVGSPLSLECTVEGTSNPNLYWYRQAAGRGLQLLFYSVGIGQISSEVPQNLSASRPQDRQFILSSKKLLLSDSGFYLCAWSARAGQGNWEKLFFGSGTQLSVL.

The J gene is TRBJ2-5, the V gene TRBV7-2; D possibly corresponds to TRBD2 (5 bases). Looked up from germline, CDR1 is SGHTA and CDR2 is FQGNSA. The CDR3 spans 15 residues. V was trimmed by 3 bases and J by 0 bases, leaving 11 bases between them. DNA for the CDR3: TGTGCCAGCAGCTTTCTATCGGGGTACCAAGAGACCCAGTACTTC. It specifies CASSFLSGYQETQYF.

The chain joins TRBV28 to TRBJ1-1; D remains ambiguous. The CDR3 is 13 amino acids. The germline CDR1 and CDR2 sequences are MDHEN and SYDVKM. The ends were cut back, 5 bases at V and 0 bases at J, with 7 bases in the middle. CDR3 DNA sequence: TGTGCCAGCAGTACGACTTTGAACACTGAAGCTTTCTTT. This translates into CASSTTLNTEAFF. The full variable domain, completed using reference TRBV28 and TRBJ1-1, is DVKVTQSSRYLVKRTGEKVFLECVQDMDHENMFWYRQDPGLGLRLIYFSYDVKMKEKGDIPEGYSVSREKKERFSLILESASTNQTSMYLCASSTTLNTEAFFGQGTRLTVV.

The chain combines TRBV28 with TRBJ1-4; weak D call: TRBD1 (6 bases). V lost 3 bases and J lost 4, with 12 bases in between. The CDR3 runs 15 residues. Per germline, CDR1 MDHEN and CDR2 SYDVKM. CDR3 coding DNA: TGTGCCAGCAGTTTTTTGGACAGCCTTAATGAAAAACTGTTTTTT. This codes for CASSFLDSLNEKLFF.

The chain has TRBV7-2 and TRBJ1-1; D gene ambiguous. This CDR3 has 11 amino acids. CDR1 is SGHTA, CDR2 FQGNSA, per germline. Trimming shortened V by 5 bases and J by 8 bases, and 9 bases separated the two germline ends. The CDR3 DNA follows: TGTGCCAGCAGCCAACTCCTAGAAGCTTTCTTT. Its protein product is CASSQLLEAFF.

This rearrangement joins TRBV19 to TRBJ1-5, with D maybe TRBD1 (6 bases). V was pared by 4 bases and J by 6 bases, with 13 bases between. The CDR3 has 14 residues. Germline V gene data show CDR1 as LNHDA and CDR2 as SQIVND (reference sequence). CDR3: CASSTTGGSQPQHF. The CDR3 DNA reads TGTGCCAGTAGTACGACAGGTGGGAGTCAGCCCCAGCATTTT.

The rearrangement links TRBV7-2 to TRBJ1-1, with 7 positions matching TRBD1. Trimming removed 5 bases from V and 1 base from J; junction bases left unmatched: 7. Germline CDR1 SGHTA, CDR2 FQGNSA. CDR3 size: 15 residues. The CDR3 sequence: CASSRQGVSNTEAFF. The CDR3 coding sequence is TGTGCCAGCAGCCGACAGGGAGTCTCGAACACTGAAGCTTTCTTT.

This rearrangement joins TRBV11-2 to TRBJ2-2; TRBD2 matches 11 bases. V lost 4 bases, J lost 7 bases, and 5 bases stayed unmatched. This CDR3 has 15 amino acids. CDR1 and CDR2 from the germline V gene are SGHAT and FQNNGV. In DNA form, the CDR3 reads TGTGCCAGCAGCTCACTAGCGGGAGTGGTCGGGGAGCTGTTTTTT. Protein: CASSSLAGVVGELFF.

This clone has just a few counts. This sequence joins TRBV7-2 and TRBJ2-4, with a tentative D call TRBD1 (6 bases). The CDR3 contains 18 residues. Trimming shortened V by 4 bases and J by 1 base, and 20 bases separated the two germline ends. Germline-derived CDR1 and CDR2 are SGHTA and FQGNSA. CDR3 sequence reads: CASSSPPGTQGAKNIQYF. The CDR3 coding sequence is TGTGCCAGCAGCTCGCCCCCTGGGACCCAGGGGGCCAAAAACATTCAGTACTTC. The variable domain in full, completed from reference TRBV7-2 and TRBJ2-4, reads GAGVSQSPSNKVTEKGKDVELRCDPISGHTALYWYRQSLGQGLEFLIYFQGNSAPDKSGLPSDRFSAERTGGSVSTLTIQRTQQEDSAVYLCASSSPPGTQGAKNIQYFGAGTRLSVL.

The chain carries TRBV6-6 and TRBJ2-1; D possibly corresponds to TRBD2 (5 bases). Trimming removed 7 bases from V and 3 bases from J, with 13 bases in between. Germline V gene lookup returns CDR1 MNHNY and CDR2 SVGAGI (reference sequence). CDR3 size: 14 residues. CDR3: CASTNSRDYNEQFF. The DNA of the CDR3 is TGTGCCAGCACAAACTCCCGGGACTACAATGAGCAGTTCTTC.

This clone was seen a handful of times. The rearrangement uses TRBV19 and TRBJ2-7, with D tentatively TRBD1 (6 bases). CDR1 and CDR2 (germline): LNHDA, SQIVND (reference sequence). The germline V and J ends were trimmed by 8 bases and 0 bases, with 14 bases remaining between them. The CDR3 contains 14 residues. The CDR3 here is CASRRDTTSYEQYF. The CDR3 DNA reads TGTGCCAGTCGCCGGGACACCACCTCCTACGAGCAGTACTTC.

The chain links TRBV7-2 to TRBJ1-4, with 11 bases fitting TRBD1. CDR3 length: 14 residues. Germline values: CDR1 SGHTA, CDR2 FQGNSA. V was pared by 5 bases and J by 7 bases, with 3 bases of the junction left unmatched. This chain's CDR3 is CASSLGTGGEKLFF. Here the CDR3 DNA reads TGTGCCAGCAGCCTCGGGACAGGGGGTGAAAAACTGTTTTTT.

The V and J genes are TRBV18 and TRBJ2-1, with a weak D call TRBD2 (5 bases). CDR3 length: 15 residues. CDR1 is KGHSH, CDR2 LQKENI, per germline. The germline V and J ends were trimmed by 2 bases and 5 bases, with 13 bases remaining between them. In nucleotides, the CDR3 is TGTGCCAGCTCACCATACGTACTAGGTGACAATGAGCAGTTCTTC. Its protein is CASSPYVLGDNEQFF. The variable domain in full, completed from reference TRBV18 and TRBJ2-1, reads NAGVMQNPRHLVRRRGQEARLRCSPMKGHSHVYWYRQLPEEGLKFMVYLQKENIIDESGMPKERFSAEFPKEGPSILRIQQVVRGDSAAYFCASSPYVLGDNEQFFGPGTRLTVL.

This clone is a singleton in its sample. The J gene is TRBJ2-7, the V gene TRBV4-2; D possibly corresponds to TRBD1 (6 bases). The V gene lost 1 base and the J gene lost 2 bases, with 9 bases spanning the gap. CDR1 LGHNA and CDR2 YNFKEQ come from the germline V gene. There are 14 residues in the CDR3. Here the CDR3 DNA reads TGTGCCAGCAGCCAAGGGACAGCGCCCTACGAGCAGTACTTC. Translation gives CASSQGTAPYEQYF.

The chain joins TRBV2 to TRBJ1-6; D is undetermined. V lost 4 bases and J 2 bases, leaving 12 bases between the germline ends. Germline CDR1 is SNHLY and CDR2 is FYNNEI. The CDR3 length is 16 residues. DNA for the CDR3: TGTGCCAGCAGTGTTTTCGTGGCAGCCTATAATTCACCCCTCCACTTT. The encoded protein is CASSVFVAAYNSPLHF. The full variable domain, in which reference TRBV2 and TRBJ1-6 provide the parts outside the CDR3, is EPEVTQTPSHQVTQMGQEVILRCVPISNHLYFYWYRQILGQKVEFLVSFYNNEISEKSEIFDDQFSVERPDGSNFTLKIRSTKLEDSAMYFCASSVFVAAYNSPLHFGNGTRLTVT.

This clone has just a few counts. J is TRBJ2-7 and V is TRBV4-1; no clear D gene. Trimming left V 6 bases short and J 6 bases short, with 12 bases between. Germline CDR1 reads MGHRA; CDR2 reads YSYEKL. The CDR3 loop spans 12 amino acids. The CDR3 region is CASSSTSGEQYF. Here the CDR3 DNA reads TGCGCCAGCAGTTCAACCAGTGGCGAGCAGTACTTC.

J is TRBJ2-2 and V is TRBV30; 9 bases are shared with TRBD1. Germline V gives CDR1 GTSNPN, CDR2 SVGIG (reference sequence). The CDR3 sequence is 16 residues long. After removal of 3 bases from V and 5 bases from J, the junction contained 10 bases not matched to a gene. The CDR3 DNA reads TGTGCCTGGAGCATCTGGGACAGGGCCGGAACCGGGGAGCTGTTTTTT. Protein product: CAWSIWDRAGTGELFF.

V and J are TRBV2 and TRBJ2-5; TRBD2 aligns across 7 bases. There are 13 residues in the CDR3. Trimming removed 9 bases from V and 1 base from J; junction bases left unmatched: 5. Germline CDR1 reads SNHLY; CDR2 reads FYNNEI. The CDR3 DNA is TGTGCCAGGAGCGGGGCAACCCAAGAGACCCAGTACTTC. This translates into CARSGATQETQYF.

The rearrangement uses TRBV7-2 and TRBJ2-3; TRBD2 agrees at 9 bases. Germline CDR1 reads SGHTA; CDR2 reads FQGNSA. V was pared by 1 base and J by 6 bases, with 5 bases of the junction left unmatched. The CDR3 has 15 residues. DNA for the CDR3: TGTGCCAGCAGCTTAGTGGCGGGAGGGCCGGATACGCAGTATTTT. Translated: CASSLVAGGPDTQYF.

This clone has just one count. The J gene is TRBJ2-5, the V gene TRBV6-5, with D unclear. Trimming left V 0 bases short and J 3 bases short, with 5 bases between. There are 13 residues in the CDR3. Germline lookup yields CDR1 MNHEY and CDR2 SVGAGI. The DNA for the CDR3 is TGTGCCAGCAGTTACTCGCCGGAAGAGACCCAGTACTTC. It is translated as CASSYSPEETQYF.

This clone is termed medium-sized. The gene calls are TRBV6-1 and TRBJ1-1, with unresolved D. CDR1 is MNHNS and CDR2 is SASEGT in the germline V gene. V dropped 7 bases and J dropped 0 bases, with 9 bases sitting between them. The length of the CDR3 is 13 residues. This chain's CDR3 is CASKSDMNTEAFF. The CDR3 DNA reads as TGTGCCAGCAAGTCAGACATGAACACTGAAGCTTTCTTT.

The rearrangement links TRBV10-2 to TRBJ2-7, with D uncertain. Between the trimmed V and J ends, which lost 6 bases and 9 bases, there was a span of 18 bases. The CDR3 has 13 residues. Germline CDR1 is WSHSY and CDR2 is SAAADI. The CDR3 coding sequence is TGCGCCAGCAGAATGAACCTAGAGGTCGGGCAGTACTTC. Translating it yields CASRMNLEVGQYF.

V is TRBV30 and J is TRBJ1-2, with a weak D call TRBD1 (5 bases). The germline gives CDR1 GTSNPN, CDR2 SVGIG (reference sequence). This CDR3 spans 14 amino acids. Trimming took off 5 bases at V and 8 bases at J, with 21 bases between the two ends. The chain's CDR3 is CAWGREAPLHGYTF. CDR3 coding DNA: TGTGCCTGGGGCAGGGAGGCCCCACTCCACGGCTACACCTTC.

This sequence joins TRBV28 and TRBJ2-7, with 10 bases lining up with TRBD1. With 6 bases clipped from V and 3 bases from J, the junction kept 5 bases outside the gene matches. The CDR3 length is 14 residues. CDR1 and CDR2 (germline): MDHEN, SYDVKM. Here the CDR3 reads CASSTGTGVYEQYF. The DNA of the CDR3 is TGTGCCAGCAGCACCGGGACAGGGGTCTACGAGCAGTACTTC.

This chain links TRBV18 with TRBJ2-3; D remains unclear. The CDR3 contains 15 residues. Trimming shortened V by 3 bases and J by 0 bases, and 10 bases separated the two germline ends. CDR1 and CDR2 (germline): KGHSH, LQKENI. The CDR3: CASSPSQVSTDTQYF. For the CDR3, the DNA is TGTGCCAGCTCACCTTCTCAGGTGAGCACAGATACGCAGTATTTT. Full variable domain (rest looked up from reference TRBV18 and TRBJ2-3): NAGVMQNPRHLVRRRGQEARLRCSPMKGHSHVYWYRQLPEEGLKFMVYLQKENIIDESGMPKERFSAEFPKEGPSILRIQQVVRGDSAAYFCASSPSQVSTDTQYFGPGTRLTVL.

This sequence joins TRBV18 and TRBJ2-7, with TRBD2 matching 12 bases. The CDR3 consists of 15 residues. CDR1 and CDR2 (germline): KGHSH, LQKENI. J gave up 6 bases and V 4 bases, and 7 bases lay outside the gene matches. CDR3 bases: TGTGCCAGCTCACAAGGACTAGCGGGACCGAGCGAGCAGTACTTC. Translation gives CASSQGLAGPSEQYF. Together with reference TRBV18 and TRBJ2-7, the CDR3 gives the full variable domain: NAGVMQNPRHLVRRRGQEARLRCSPMKGHSHVYWYRQLPEEGLKFMVYLQKENIIDESGMPKERFSAEFPKEGPSILRIQQVVRGDSAAYFCASSQGLAGPSEQYFGPGTRLTVT.

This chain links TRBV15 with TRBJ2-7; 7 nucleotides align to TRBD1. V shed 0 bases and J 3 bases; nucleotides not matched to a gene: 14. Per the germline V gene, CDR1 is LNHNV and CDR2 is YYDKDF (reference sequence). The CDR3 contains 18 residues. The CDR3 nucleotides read TGTGCCACCAGCAGAGATAGGACAAGACAGGGACGGAGCTACGAGCAGTACTTC. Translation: CATSRDRTRQGRSYEQYF.

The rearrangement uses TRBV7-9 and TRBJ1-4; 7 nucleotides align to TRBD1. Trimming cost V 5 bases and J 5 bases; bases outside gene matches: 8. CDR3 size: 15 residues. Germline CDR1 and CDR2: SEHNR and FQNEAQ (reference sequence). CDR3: CASSVGATGNEKLFF. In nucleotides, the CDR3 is TGTGCCAGCAGCGTAGGGGCGACAGGGAATGAAAAACTGTTTTTT.

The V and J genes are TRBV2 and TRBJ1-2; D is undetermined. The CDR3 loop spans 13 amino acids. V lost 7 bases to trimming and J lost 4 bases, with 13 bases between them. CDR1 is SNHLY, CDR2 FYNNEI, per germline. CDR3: CASTNGQSYGYTF. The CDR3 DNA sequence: TGTGCCAGCACCAATGGGCAGTCCTATGGCTACACCTTC.